This TCR beta chain is from a study of CD8 T cells in Susac syndrome. Random hexamers were used to reverse transcribe the RNA input (about 0.5 to 1 ug). MiXCR, run by TCRdb on the immunoSEQ multiplex PCR reads, gives a single entry per CDR3 protein. The table includes some 170,000 distinct CDR3 sequences, approximately 94% detected once. V lost 2 bases, J lost 7 bases, and 6 bases lay in between. CDR1 is ENHRY and CDR2 is SYGVKD in the germline V gene. The length of the CDR3 is 12 residues. This receptor was identified in a human donor with multiple sclerosis. The sample taken for sequencing was CD4+ T cells from PBMCs. V and J are TRBV10-3 and TRBJ1-5; D is possibly TRBD1 (5 bases). The DNA of the CDR3 is TGTGCCATCAGTGAGACAGGACAGCCCCAGCATTTT. Protein sequence: CAISETGQPQHF.